These T cell receptor beta chains were read from a single sample in a study of graft-versus-host responses after intestinal transplantation. Some clones are missing from TCRdb's copy, which holds only in-frame ones; the method was immunoSEQ multiplex PCR. Here the sample spans some 9,300 clones, around nine tenths being singletons. The material was PBMCs, obtained approximately 46 days after intestinal transplant. These receptors were taken from a human patient who received an intestinal transplant, so some T cells may come from the graft donor. The conserved cysteine and the conserved F or W are not part of the CDR3 here.

CDR3 | V | length | J
ASSSYGLAAIHYNEQF | TRBV27 | 16 | TRBJ2-1
ASSPDRVSAKNIQY | TRBV9 | 14 | TRBJ2-4
SVEGVGVGETQY | TRBV29-1 | 12 | TRBJ2-5
ASSLGQVNTEAF | TRBV5-1 | 12 | TRBJ1-1
ASSLARDYQETQY | TRBV5-4 | 13 | TRBJ2-5
ASSPDRGLDEQY | TRBV2 | 12 | TRBJ2-7
ASSLALRQGSEQF | TRBV7-9 | 13 | TRBJ2-1
ASSQSPRRRNQPQH | TRBV23-1 | 14 | TRBJ1-5
ASISGATYEQY | TRBV10-2 | 11 | TRBJ2-7
ASSFDWAYGYT | TRBV6-6 | 11 | TRBJ1-2
ASSAPESRGGYGYT | TRBV9 | 14 | TRBJ1-2